The 4 T cell receptor beta chains below were found in one sample sequenced in a study of shared clonotypes between healthy human individuals. Assay: immunoSEQ multiplex PCR; the TCRdb copy retains only in-frame clones and omits some. The sample has 2 million to 2.5 million clones, around 93% seen once; the top ten hold under 2%. Cells designated naive CD8 were CD45RO-negative and were positively selected for CCR7, with terminally differentiated effector memory CD45RA+ cells excluded. Source material: naive CD8+ T cells from PBMCs. The receptor set was obtained from a man younger than 30 in good health. Some clones in this sample may be carry-over from other donors' samples.

This chain links TRBV28 with TRBJ1-1; D is perhaps TRBD1 (6 bases). Trimming cost V 3 bases and J 7 bases, with 15 bases left between them. CDR3 length: 14 amino acids. Germline V gene lookup returns CDR1 MDHEN and CDR2 SYDVKM. This CDR3 reads CASSFPAGVYEAFF. CDR3 sequence (DNA): TGTGCCAGCAGTTTTCCCGCAGGGGTATATGAAGCTTTCTTT.

The chain joins TRBV5-1 to TRBJ1-1, with TRBD1 as a possible D gene (5 bases). CDR1 and CDR2 (germline): SGHRS, YFSETQ. Trimming removed 3 bases at V and 6 bases at J, with 15 bases between. The CDR3 is made up of 14 amino acids. Here the CDR3 reads CASSSDPQGPEAFF. CDR3 nucleotides: TGCGCCAGCAGCTCAGACCCCCAGGGCCCTGAAGCTTTCTTT.

This clone was observed a few times. Other DNA sequences within the sample encode an identical CDR3. CDR3 DNA: TGTGCCAGCAGCGTAGGGGGAAGCAATCAGCCCCAGCATTTT. Translated: CASSVGGSNQPQHF. This rearrangement joins TRBV7-9 to TRBJ1-5, with D possibly TRBD1 on 6 matching bases. This CDR3 spans 14 amino acids. Germline lookup yields CDR1 SEHNR and CDR2 FQNEAQ (reference sequence). The germline V and J ends were trimmed by 5 bases and 1 base, with 9 bases remaining between them.

The chain recombines TRBV7-2 with TRBJ2-3, with D possibly being TRBD1 or TRBD2 (5 bases each). V lost 5 bases and J lost 12, with 12 bases in between. The length of the CDR3 is 11 residues. The germline V gene encodes CDR1 SGHTA and CDR2 FQGNSA. The CDR3 region has the DNA TGTGCCAGCAGCCTGGGGGTATCTCAGTATTTT. Its translation is CASSLGVSQYF.